The 20 T cell receptor beta chains listed next were all sequenced from one sample in a study of regulatory and conventional T cells in RAG deficiency. Profiled with immunoSEQ multiplex PCR; TCRdb holds only in-frame clones, not every one. The profile shows more than 30,000 clones, about nine tenths of them singletons. This sample was also put to use in a study of regulatory T cells. As that study records: Primers: 52 TRBV forward and 13 TRBJ reverse.

Sequenced material: CD8+ T cells sorted from blood. The receptors come from a human donor in good health.

This chain links TRBV6-5 with TRBJ2-5; D gene uncertain. The germline gives CDR1 MNHEY, CDR2 SVGAGI. Deletions cut 1 base from V and 5 bases from J, with 5 bases between. The CDR3 length is 12 residues. The CDR3 DNA is TGTGCCAGCAGTTACTACGGGGAGACCCAGTACTTC. As protein: CASSYYGETQYF.

Only a few counts were recorded for this clone. This rearrangement joins TRBV2 to TRBJ1-2, with D tentatively TRBD1 (6 bases). The CDR3 is 11 amino acids. Germline CDR1 reads SNHLY; CDR2 reads FYNNEI. Trimming cost V 10 bases and J 5 bases, with 11 bases left between them. The CDR3 sequence: CATGGVYGYTF. The CDR3 nucleotides read TGTGCCACTGGGGGCGTTTATGGCTACACCTTC.

This chain links TRBV18 with TRBJ1-2; no firm D call. The CDR3 is 13 residues long. Germline CDR1 and CDR2: KGHSH and LQKENI. V dropped 0 bases and J dropped 3 bases, with 5 bases sitting between them. CDR3 nucleotides: TGTGCCAGCTCACCACCTAGTGACTATGGCTACACCTTC. Residues: CASSPPSDYGYTF.

This clone occurred a few times. The chain is built from TRBV15 and TRBJ2-1; 9 nucleotides match TRBD2. The length of the CDR3 is 15 residues. Per germline, CDR1 LNHNV and CDR2 YYDKDF (reference sequence). The trim removed 3 bases at V and 2 bases at J, leaving 2 bases unmatched. CDR3 nucleotide sequence: TGTGCCACCAGCAGGGAGCGGGGGGCCTACAATGAGCAGTTCTTC. The encoded protein is CATSRERGAYNEQFF.

The chain carries TRBV6-4 and TRBJ1-1, with D possibly TRBD1 on 6 matching bases. V lost 5 bases to trimming and J lost 3 bases, with 10 bases between them. CDR3 length: 13 residues. Germline V CDR1 and CDR2: MRHNA, SNTAGT. This CDR3 reads CASSTQGYTEAFF. For the CDR3, the DNA is TGTGCCAGCAGTACTCAGGGGTACACTGAAGCTTTCTTT.

This clone has just one count. CDR3 bases: TGTGCCAGCAGTTTATCCCTCCTCGGGGGGACCCAGTACTTC. Its protein is CASSLSLLGGTQYF. The V gene is TRBV27, the J gene TRBJ2-5, with D possibly matching TRBD2 (6 bases). The CDR3 contains 14 residues. Trimming shortened V by 0 bases and J by 7 bases, and 12 bases separated the two germline ends. Germline lookup yields CDR1 MNHEY and CDR2 SMNVEV (reference sequence).

This rearrangement joins TRBV11-2 to TRBJ2-5, with 12 bases matching TRBD1. The CDR3 covers 16 residues. V was clipped by 1 base and J by 5 bases; unmatched bases: 5. Germline V gene lookup returns CDR1 SGHAT and CDR2 FQNNGV. The CDR3 reads CASSLAGQGARETQYF. As DNA, the CDR3 is TGTGCCAGCAGCTTAGCGGGACAGGGGGCACGCGAGACCCAGTACTTC.

The gene calls are TRBV11-2 and TRBJ2-1; D is perhaps TRBD1 or TRBD2 (5 bases each). The CDR3 has 17 residues. Germline V CDR1 and CDR2: SGHAT, FQNNGV. V lost 4 bases to trimming and J lost 2 bases, with 18 bases between them. CDR3 nucleotides: TGTGCCAGCAGCTCCCCCGGGACCCGAGGCGCCTACAATGAGCAGTTCTTC. Translated, it gives CASSSPGTRGAYNEQFF.

V usage is TRBV5-1 and J usage is TRBJ2-6; the D gene is possibly TRBD1 (5 bases). Germline V gene lookup returns CDR1 SGHRS and CDR2 YFSETQ. This CDR3 is built from 17 residues. V lost 3 bases to trimming and J lost 0 bases, with 13 bases between them. The CDR3 region is CASSYDAQGSGANVLTF. The CDR3 DNA follows: TGCGCCAGCAGCTACGATGCGCAGGGCTCTGGGGCCAACGTCCTGACTTTC.

The V gene is TRBV9, the J gene TRBJ1-1, with D tentatively TRBD1 (6 bases). The CDR3 is made up of 13 amino acids. Germline CDR1 is SGDLS and CDR2 is YYNGEE. V was shortened by 3 bases and J by 4 bases, with 10 bases between the two germline ends. The CDR3 loop is CASSEGGGTEAFF. DNA of the CDR3: TGTGCCAGCAGCGAGGGGGGTGGCACTGAAGCTTTCTTT.

The V and J genes are TRBV6-5 and TRBJ2-5, with 14 bases fitting TRBD2. The V gene's germline CDR1 is MNHEY and CDR2 SVGAGI. CDR3 size: 14 residues. Germline trimming cut 6 bases from V and 4 bases from J; bases unmatched to any gene: 1. This chain's CDR3 is CASRGLAGAETQYF. The CDR3 nucleotides are TGTGCCAGCAGGGGACTAGCGGGGGCAGAGACCCAGTACTTC.

The CDR3 DNA reads as TGTGCCAGCAGTTACCCCGACAGGGAGACTCAGCCCCAGCATTTT. This encodes CASSYPDRETQPQHF. This chain connects TRBV6-5 to TRBJ1-5; 7 bases match TRBD1. Germline V lookup: CDR1 MNHEY, CDR2 SVGAGI. The CDR3 loop spans 15 amino acids. The V segment lost 2 bases and the J segment 6 bases; nucleotides outside the gene matches: 7.

The chain couples TRBV5-8 to TRBJ2-7; D call uncertain. From germline, CDR1 is SGHTS and CDR2 YDEGEE. V was shortened by 0 bases and J by 4 bases, with 2 bases between the two germline ends. The CDR3 has 11 amino acids. DNA of the CDR3: TGTGCCAGCAGCTTGGGATACGAGCAGTACTTC. Its translation: CASSLGYEQYF.

As concerns this clone: At the DNA level, this CDR3 is encoded by other sequences in the same sample as well. This chain connects TRBV7-2 to TRBJ2-1, with a tentative D call TRBD2 (7 bases). The CDR3 length is 15 residues. CDR1 and CDR2 from the germline V gene are SGHTA and FQGNSA. V was shortened by 0 bases and J by 4 bases, with 10 bases between the two germline ends. This chain's CDR3 is CASSLAGGQYNEQFF. CDR3 nucleotides: TGTGCCAGCAGCTTAGCGGGGGGGCAGTACAATGAGCAGTTCTTC. The full variable domain, completed using reference TRBV7-2 and TRBJ2-1, is GAGVSQSPSNKVTEKGKDVELRCDPISGHTALYWYRQSLGQGLEFLIYFQGNSAPDKSGLPSDRFSAERTGGSVSTLTIQRTQQEDSAVYLCASSLAGGQYNEQFFGPGTRLTVL.

The chain is built from TRBV5-1 and TRBJ2-2; 10 bases line up with TRBD1. The CDR3 has 15 amino acids. Germline CDR1 reads SGHRS; CDR2 reads YFSETQ. Trimming removed 5 bases from V and 4 bases from J; junction bases left unmatched: 5. Written as DNA, the CDR3 is TGCGCCAGCAGTCACAGACAGGGGGCCACCGGGGAGCTGTTTTTT. Translation: CASSHRQGATGELFF.

The chain employs TRBV4-2 and TRBJ2-7; 8 bases map to TRBD1. Germline V gene sequence: CDR1 LGHNA, CDR2 YNFKEQ. V was clipped by 2 bases and J by 3 bases; unmatched bases: 12. The CDR3 is 17 amino acids. The CDR3 is CASSQSSGTGDLYEQYF. CDR3 in DNA: TGTGCCAGCAGCCAAAGTTCCGGGACAGGTGACCTCTACGAGCAGTACTTC.

V and J are TRBV6-5 and TRBJ2-3; 12 bases match TRBD2. The germline V gene encodes CDR1 MNHEY and CDR2 SVGAGI. V shed 5 bases and J 5 bases; nucleotides not matched to a gene: 5. There are 15 residues in the CDR3. CDR3 DNA: TGTGCCAGCAGTAGGACTAGCGGGACGGAAGATACGCAGTATTTT. Translating it yields CASSRTSGTEDTQYF.

This chain connects TRBV7-6 to TRBJ2-5, with TRBD2 identical over 7 bases. J lost 0 bases, V lost 5 bases, and 9 bases had no gene match. The CDR3 runs 16 residues. In germline, CDR1 is SGHVS, CDR2 FNYEAQ. The CDR3 here is CASSPWTSGYQETQYF. CDR3 in DNA: TGTGCCAGCAGCCCATGGACTAGTGGGTACCAAGAGACCCAGTACTTC.

V and J are TRBV7-3 and TRBJ2-5; maybe TRBD2 (6 bases). The CDR3 is 15 residues long. Trimming shortened V by 10 bases and J by 10 bases, and 28 bases separated the two germline ends. Germline V gene lookup returns CDR1 SGHTA and CDR2 FQGTGA. This CDR3 reads CATATHTSPQGDQYF. The CDR3 DNA sequence: TGTGCCACAGCAACCCACACTAGCCCCCAAGGGGACCAGTACTTC.

The rearrangement links TRBV5-1 to TRBJ1-6, with D possibly TRBD1 on 6 matching bases. Looked up from germline, CDR1 is SGHRS and CDR2 is YFSETQ. V lost 0 bases and J lost 10, with 14 bases in between. CDR3 length: 15 residues. The CDR3 is CASSLEGGVGSPLHF. CDR3 in DNA: TGCGCCAGCAGCTTGGAGGGGGGGGTAGGCTCACCCCTCCACTTT.